These 5 T cell receptor beta chains were sequenced from one sample in a study of blood T cell repertoires in COVID-19. Data came from immunoSEQ multiplex PCR; TCRdb stores just in-frame clones and leaves some out. The sample carries about 160,000 clones, 90% recorded once. The sample comprised peripheral blood. These receptors all come from a man aged 60 to 75 with active or convalescent COVID-19.

This clone appeared once. The V gene is TRBV6-5, the J gene TRBJ2-3; D may be TRBD2 (5 bases). V dropped 4 bases and J dropped 7 bases, with 21 bases sitting between them. Germline-derived CDR1 and CDR2 are MNHEY and SVGAGI. CDR3 length equals 16 residues. CDR3 sequence (DNA): TGTGCCAGCAGTTCCCTCGGTAGCCTAGCTAGGAATACGCAGTATTTT. Translation: CASSSLGSLARNTQYF.

The chain combines TRBV14 with TRBJ2-2; 8 bases line up with TRBD1. Trimming removed 7 bases from V and 4 bases from J; junction bases left unmatched: 8. CDR3 length equals 15 residues. Germline V gene data show CDR1 as SGHDN and CDR2 as FVKESK. The CDR3 coding sequence is TGTGCCAGCAACGGACCAGGGGGCCGCACCGGGGAGCTGTTTTTT. Residues: CASNGPGGRTGELFF. The full variable domain, in which reference TRBV14 and TRBJ2-2 provide the parts outside the CDR3, is EAGVTQFPSHSVIEKGQTVTLRCDPISGHDNLYWYRRVMGKEIKFLLHFVKESKQDESGMPNNRFLAERTGGTYSTLKVQPAELEDSGVYFCASNGPGGRTGELFFGEGSRLTVL.

The chain links TRBV5-6 to TRBJ1-2; perhaps TRBD1 as D (6 bases). CDR3 size: 14 residues. Trimming shortened V by 0 bases and J by 4 bases, and 10 bases separated the two germline ends. CDR1 is SGHDT, CDR2 YYEEEE, per germline. CDR3 region: CASSLGQAPYGYTF. DNA of the CDR3: TGTGCCAGCAGCTTGGGACAGGCCCCCTATGGCTACACCTTC.

The chain combines TRBV20-1 with TRBJ1-4; D gene ambiguous. V lost 1 base to trimming and J lost 7 bases, with 4 bases between them. Germline CDR1 and CDR2: DFQATT and SNEGSKA (reference sequence). CDR3 length: 11 amino acids. The CDR3 DNA reads as TGCAGTGCTAGAGCAGTTGAAAAACTGTTTTTT. Protein sequence: CSARAVEKLFF.

This clone has a handful of counts. The V and J genes are TRBV7-2 and TRBJ1-3; 7 bases align to TRBD1. CDR3 size: 18 residues. The J segment lost 4 bases and the V segment lost 4 bases, leaving 16 bases of the junction unmatched. Germline V lookup: CDR1 SGHTA, CDR2 FQGNSA. This CDR3 is CASSSSSTGLTPGNTIYF. For the CDR3, the DNA is TGTGCCAGCAGCTCCTCCTCGACAGGGCTCACTCCCGGAAACACCATATATTTT. The variable domain in full, completed from reference TRBV7-2 and TRBJ1-3, reads GAGVSQSPSNKVTEKGKDVELRCDPISGHTALYWYRQSLGQGLEFLIYFQGNSAPDKSGLPSDRFSAERTGGSVSTLTIQRTQQEDSAVYLCASSSSSTGLTPGNTIYFGEGSWLTVV.